The rows below give T cell receptor beta chains drawn from one sample of a study of T cells in Graves' hyperthyroidism and ophthalmopathy. TCRdb analysed the multiplex PCR reads with MiXCR anew, one entry per CDR3 protein. Of approximately 640,000 distinct CDR3 sequences listed, just under 45% are singletons. Sequencing input: peripheral blood or thyroid tissue (not recorded which). Every receptor here comes from an adult man with Graves' disease, either hyperthyroidism or ophthalmopathy (not recorded which). Each CDR3 is given with its conserved first and last residue. A D gene is named only where the DNA matches it firmly. The listing skips clone size in some rows; elsewhere it reads once, few, many or a size class.

v_gene: TRBV25-1
abundance: once
d_gene: TRBD1
j_gene: TRBJ2-7
CDR3aa: CADDRGSWGRYEQYF
CDR3nt: TGTGCCGACGACAGGGGTTCATGGGGAAGATACGAGCAGTACTTC

v_gene: TRBV11-2
abundance: few
d_gene: TRBD2
j_gene: TRBJ2-5
CDR3aa: CASSSLAGGQETQYF
CDR3nt: TGTGCCAGCAGTTCATTAGCGGGAGGCCAAGAGACCCAGTACTTC

v_gene: TRBV7-8
abundance: -
d_gene: -
j_gene: TRBJ1-1
CDR3aa: CASSQRSTEAFF
CDR3nt: TGTGCCAGCAGCCAGCGGAGCACTGAAGCTTTCTTT

v_gene: TRBV29-1
abundance: many
d_gene: -
j_gene: TRBJ2-7
CDR3aa: CSVEDTRGDYEQYF
CDR3nt: TGCAGCGTTGAAGATACTCGGGGAGACTACGAGCAGTACTTC

v_gene: TRBV10-3
abundance: -
d_gene: -
j_gene: TRBJ1-5
CDR3aa: CAISDQSNQPQHF
CDR3nt: TGTGCCATCAGTGACCAAAGCAATCAGCCCCAGCATTTT

v_gene: TRBV9
abundance: few
d_gene: TRBD1
j_gene: TRBJ2-2
CDR3aa: CASSSRQGPGELFF
CDR3nt: TGTGCCAGCAGCTCCCGACAGGGTCCCGGGGAGCTGTTTTTT

v_gene: TRBV9
abundance: -
d_gene: -
j_gene: TRBJ2-2
CDR3aa: CASSRSTGTANTGELFF
CDR3nt: TGTGCCAGCAGCCGTTCAACAGGCACCGCGAACACCGGGGAGCTGTTTTTT

v_gene: TRBV10-3
abundance: -
d_gene: -
j_gene: TRBJ1-5
CDR3aa: CAISEYGRALGQPQHF
CDR3nt: TGTGCCATCAGTGAGTACGGCAGGGCCCTCGGACAGCCCCAGCATTTT

v_gene: TRBV2
abundance: -
d_gene: -
j_gene: TRBJ2-2
CDR3aa: CASTQAAYTGELFF
CDR3nt: TGTGCCAGCACCCAGGCCGCGTACACCGGGGAGCTGTTTTTT

v_gene: TRBV10-3
abundance: -
d_gene: -
j_gene: TRBJ1-4
CDR3aa: CASKGTNNEKLFF
CDR3nt: TGTGCCAGCAAGGGGACGAACAATGAAAAACTGTTTTTT

v_gene: TRBV5-1
abundance: -
d_gene: -
j_gene: TRBJ1-4
CDR3aa: CASSPPDAANEKLFF
CDR3nt: TGCGCCAGCAGCCCCCCGGATGCGGCTAATGAAAAACTGTTTTTT

v_gene: TRBV7-2
abundance: -
d_gene: -
j_gene: TRBJ1-4
CDR3aa: CASSLAAGAKGATNEKLFF
CDR3nt: TGTGCCAGCAGCTTAGCGGCAGGGGCGAAGGGTGCAACTAATGAAAAACTGTTTTTT

v_gene: TRBV7-2
abundance: -
d_gene: TRBD1
j_gene: TRBJ2-6
CDR3aa: CASSTYTGGVAGANVLTF
CDR3nt: TGTGCCAGCAGCACCTATACAGGGGGTGTAGCTGGGGCCAACGTCCTGACTTTC

v_gene: TRBV19
abundance: few
d_gene: -
j_gene: TRBJ1-2
CDR3aa: CASSISQGLDYGYTF
CDR3nt: TGTGCCAGTAGTATAAGTCAGGGCTTGGACTATGGCTACACCTTC

v_gene: TRBV20-1
abundance: -
d_gene: TRBD1
j_gene: TRBJ1-1
CDR3aa: CSAPLLPGQVNTEAFF
CDR3nt: TGCAGTGCTCCATTACTCCCGGGACAGGTGAACACTGAAGCTTTCTTT

v_gene: TRBV11-2
abundance: -
d_gene: TRBD1
j_gene: TRBJ2-2
CDR3aa: CASSPPGQENTGELFF
CDR3nt: TGTGCCAGCAGTCCGCCGGGACAGGAGAACACCGGGGAGCTGTTTTTT

v_gene: TRBV29-1
abundance: many
d_gene: -
j_gene: TRBJ1-1
CDR3aa: CSVEDVHTEAFF
CDR3nt: TGCAGCGTTGAAGATGTTCACACTGAAGCTTTCTTT

v_gene: TRBV7-2
abundance: many
d_gene: -
j_gene: TRBJ1-5
CDR3aa: CASSAVGQPQHF
CDR3nt: TGTGCCAGCAGCGCTGTTGGCCAGCCCCAGCATTTT

v_gene: TRBV5-1
abundance: few
d_gene: TRBD1
j_gene: TRBJ1-1
CDR3aa: CASSLTGTDTEAFF
CDR3nt: TGCGCCAGCAGCTTAACTGGGACAGATACTGAAGCTTTCTTT

v_gene: TRBV19
abundance: -
d_gene: -
j_gene: TRBJ1-5
CDR3aa: CASSIQVGGNQPQHF
CDR3nt: TGTGCCAGTAGTATACAGGTTGGTGGCAATCAGCCCCAGCATTTT

v_gene: TRBV7-9
abundance: many
d_gene: -
j_gene: TRBJ2-7
CDR3aa: CASSLEGGDTYEQYF
CDR3nt: TGTGCCAGCAGCTTAGAGGGCGGAGACACCTACGAGCAGTACTTC

v_gene: TRBV25-1
abundance: -
d_gene: -
j_gene: TRBJ1-4
CDR3aa: CASSEYEGGNEKLFF
CDR3nt: TGTGCCAGCAGTGAATATGAGGGTGGTAATGAAAAACTGTTTTTT